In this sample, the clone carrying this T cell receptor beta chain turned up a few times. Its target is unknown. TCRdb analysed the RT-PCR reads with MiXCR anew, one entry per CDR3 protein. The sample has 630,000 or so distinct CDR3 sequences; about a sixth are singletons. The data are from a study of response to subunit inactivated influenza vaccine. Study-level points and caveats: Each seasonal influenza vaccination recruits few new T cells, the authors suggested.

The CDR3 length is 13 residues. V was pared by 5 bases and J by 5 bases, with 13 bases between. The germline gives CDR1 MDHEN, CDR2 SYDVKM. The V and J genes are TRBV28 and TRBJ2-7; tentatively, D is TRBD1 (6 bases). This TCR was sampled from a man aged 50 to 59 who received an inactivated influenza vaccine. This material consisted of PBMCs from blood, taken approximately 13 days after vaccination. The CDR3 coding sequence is TGTGCCAGCAGTGCAACAGGGTCCCACGAGCAGTACTTC. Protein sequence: CASSATGSHEQYF.